The source of this TCR beta chain is a study of cytomegalovirus exposure and HLA in healthy donors. With 60 Vbeta and 13 Jbeta primers, the PCR was carried out. Repertoires were generated with immunoSEQ multiplex PCR, while TCRdb's copy carries only in-frame clones and drops some. The sample has around 100,000 clones, 67% seen once; the top ten hold about 8.6%. Donors were nominally healthy when sampled, though unrecorded immune exposures were likely. Notes on this clone: Its antigen is as yet unknown.

General study points: Analysis performed later found more than 15,000 TCR beta sequences associated with HLA alleles at 0.05 false discovery rate. An analysis was carried out later, and it reportedly showed fewer N-insertions in an Asian-associated ancestry cluster than the roughly 670-donor mean. Segments of the TCR beta V type were, in most cases, productive about 87% or about 30% of the time in an earlier analysis.

Sequencing was carried out using PBMCs. The source of this sequence is a man younger than 30 in good health and CMV-seropositive.

The CDR3 region is CASSQPGNQPQHF. The CDR3, as DNA: TGCGCCAGCAGCCAGCCGGGGAATCAGCCCCAGCATTTT. The chain couples TRBV4-1 to TRBJ1-5; D is uncertain. The V and J ends lost 3 bases and 4 bases respectively, with 7 bases between them. The germline CDR1 and CDR2 sequences are MGHRA and YSYEKL. The CDR3 loop spans 13 amino acids.